The clone carrying this TCR beta chain has just one count. This record comes from a study of beta chain features in type 1 diabetes. All of the isolated RNA was reverse transcribed, so expressed TCRB transcripts were sequenced. The repertoire was sequenced with immunoSEQ multiplex PCR; TCRdb's copy has only in-frame clones and lacks some. Seen here are some 99,000 clones, 30% to 40% observed once, and the top ten hold about 0.07%. Germline CDR1 reads SGHRS; CDR2 reads YFSETQ. The CDR3 contains 17 residues. With V trimmed by 0 bases and J by 0 bases, 8 bases remained unmatched. The sequence was obtained from a woman younger than 30 in good health. Input material: stem cell memory CD4+ T cells from blood. The chain recombines TRBV5-1 with TRBJ1-1; the match to TRBD1 covers 7 bases. The CDR3 nucleotides read TGCGCCAGCAGCTTGGCCCCGGGAGGGGGCGTGAACACTGAAGCTTTCTTT. Its protein product is CASSLAPGGGVNTEAFF.